One sample yielded the 17 T cell receptor beta chains listed below, sequenced in a study of T cells in localized non-small cell lung cancer. Sequencing was performed with immunoSEQ multiplex PCR; in TCRdb, only in-frame clones are kept and a portion is missing. This table holds roughly 1,100 clones, roughly a quarter found once. Source: normal lung tissue next to the tumor, taken before any cancer treatment. These receptors were obtained from a female donor at least 60 years old with stage III lung adenocarcinoma.

The chain combines TRBV6-8 with TRBJ2-7; D assignment may be TRBD1 or TRBD2 (5 bases each). CDR1 and CDR2 from the germline V gene are MNHGY and SAAAGT. The CDR3 contains 14 residues. Trimming shortened V by 4 bases and J by 7 bases, and 17 bases separated the two germline ends. The CDR3 sequence is CASSSGWGTREQYF. CDR3 nucleotides: TGTGCCAGCAGTTCGGGTTGGGGGACGAGGGAGCAGTACTTC.

This clone was detected a few times. The J gene is TRBJ1-4, the V gene TRBV6-8; 8 bases align to TRBD1. There are 13 residues in the CDR3. Germline V gene data show CDR1 as MNHGY and CDR2 as SAAAGT. V trimming: 5 bases; J trimming: 8 bases; junction bases outside the gene matches: 4. In DNA form, the CDR3 reads TGTGCCAGCAGTGTGGGACAGGACGAAAAACTGTTTTTT. The encoded protein is CASSVGQDEKLFF.

The rearrangement uses TRBV18 and TRBJ2-5; tentatively, D is TRBD1 (6 bases). V shed 4 bases and J shed 5 bases, with 11 bases lying between them. Germline CDR1 is KGHSH and CDR2 is LQKENI. CDR3 length equals 13 residues. CDR3 region: CASSLDSWETQYF. CDR3 bases: TGTGCCAGCTCACTGGACAGTTGGGAGACCCAGTACTTC.

This clone occurred a few times. This chain connects TRBV7-5 to TRBJ2-5; TRBD1, as called in the table, went unchecked against the DNA. TRBV7-5 corresponds to a pseudogene. This CDR3 comprises 16 residues. DNA for the CDR3: TGTGCCAGCAGCTCCGCAGTGTTTGGCAGGGGGAAGACCCAGTACTTC. It encodes CASSSAVFGRGKTQYF.

V gene TRBV4-1 combines with J gene TRBJ2-2; D remains ambiguous. The germline CDR1 and CDR2 sequences are MGHRA and YSYEKL. This CDR3 has 14 residues. Trimming removed 1 base at V and 5 bases at J, with 8 bases between. CDR3 in DNA: TGCGCCAGCAGCCAAGTTCCTTTTACCGGGGAGCTGTTTTTT. It translates to CASSQVPFTGELFF.

This chain links TRBV6-8 with TRBJ2-7; D is uncertain. V was pared by 7 bases and J by 4 bases, with 20 bases between. The germline V gene encodes CDR1 MNHGY and CDR2 SAAAGT. This CDR3 is built from 15 residues. The CDR3 sequence: CASTHLSPNFYEQYF. In nucleotides, the CDR3 is TGTGCCAGCACTCACCTGTCACCCAACTTTTACGAGCAGTACTTC.

This clone has only a few counts. The chain recombines TRBV6-8 with TRBJ1-1; 8 positions match TRBD1. In germline, CDR1 is MNHGY, CDR2 SAAAGT. The ends lost 4 bases at V and 0 bases at J; junction bases unmatched: 7. There are 16 residues in the CDR3. CDR3 loop: CASSLDRGLMNTEAFF. For the CDR3, the DNA is TGTGCCAGCAGTTTAGACAGGGGCCTTATGAACACTGAAGCTTTCTTT.

The rearrangement links TRBV18 to TRBJ1-3, with TRBD1 matching over 9 bases. This CDR3 contains 15 residues. V lost 8 bases, J lost 2 bases, and 7 bases stayed unmatched. CDR1 is KGHSH and CDR2 is LQKENI in the germline V gene. The CDR3 reads CASMGDRETGNTIYF. The CDR3 nucleotides read TGTGCCAGCATGGGGGACAGGGAGACTGGAAACACCATATATTTT.

V usage is TRBV15 and J usage is TRBJ2-5; TRBD1 aligns across 11 bases. Looked up from germline, CDR1 is LNHNV and CDR2 is YYDKDF (reference sequence). Trimming removed 1 base from V and 9 bases from J; junction bases left unmatched: 10. The CDR3 spans 16 residues. Written as DNA, the CDR3 is TGTGCCACCAGCAGAGTGGGGACAGGGGGTCCCACGGCCCAGTACTTC. Its translation is CATSRVGTGGPTAQYF.

This clone was observed a handful of times. The genes are TRBV9 and TRBJ2-1; 12 bases line up with TRBD2. The V and J ends lost 5 bases and 8 bases, in that order; junction bases with no gene match: 8. The germline V gene has CDR1 SGDLS and CDR2 YYNGEE. CDR3 length: 15 amino acids. CDR3 protein: CASSPLAGGLHEQFF. The CDR3 coding sequence is TGTGCCAGCAGTCCACTAGCGGGAGGTTTGCATGAGCAGTTCTTC.

V and J are TRBV14 and TRBJ2-3; D gene ambiguous. The CDR3 runs to 13 residues. Trimming cost V 1 base and J 6 bases, with 8 bases left between them. Germline V CDR1 and CDR2: SGHDN, FVKESK. The CDR3 nucleotides are TGTGCCAGCAGCCAAGGCGAGTACGATACGCAGTATTTT. This sequence encodes CASSQGEYDTQYF.

A word on this clone: At one of its ends the junction is not consistent with the germline gene, which may arise from a read error. The V gene is TRBV6-8, the J gene TRBJ1-1, with 8 bases lining up with TRBD1. Germline-derived CDR1 and CDR2 are MNHGY and SAAAGT. CDR3 length: 15 residues. The CDR3 bases are TGTGCCATCAGTGCCGGACAGGGAGGGAACACTGAAGCTTTCTTT. Translated, it gives CAISAGQGGNTEAFF.

The chain combines TRBV6-8 with TRBJ2-5; D possibly corresponds to TRBD1 (6 bases). Germline V gene sequence: CDR1 MNHGY, CDR2 SAAAGT. The CDR3 sequence is 15 residues long. Trimming stripped 2 bases from V and 3 bases from J, with 13 bases between. The CDR3 DNA reads as TGTGCCAGCAGTTACGGGGGCCTAATGAAAGAGACCCAGTACTTC. Encoded protein: CASSYGGLMKETQYF.

This rearrangement joins TRBV5-1 to TRBJ2-3; either TRBD1 or TRBD2 may supply D (5 bases each). V dropped 0 bases and J dropped 0 bases, with 11 bases sitting between them. The V gene's germline CDR1 is SGHRS and CDR2 YFSETQ. The CDR3 spans 16 residues. CDR3 amino acids: CASSLGDPFSTDTQYF. CDR3 in DNA: TGCGCCAGCAGCTTGGGGGACCCCTTTAGCACAGATACGCAGTATTTT.

This chain links TRBV28 with TRBJ1-3, with D uncertain. Germline CDR1 is MDHEN and CDR2 is SYDVKM. The CDR3 runs to 16 residues. Deletions cut 5 bases from V and 0 bases from J, with 14 bases between. The CDR3 sequence is CASSGPPRGSGNTIYF. CDR3 DNA sequence: TGTGCCAGCAGTGGCCCCCCCCGCGGCTCTGGAAACACCATATATTTT.

In this sample, this clone turned up a few times. The chain uses TRBV11-3 and TRBJ2-7; D is unclear. The germline V and J ends were trimmed by 2 bases and 0 bases, with 11 bases remaining between them. The CDR3 covers 15 residues. Germline CDR1 reads SGHNT; CDR2 reads YENEEA. In nucleotides, the CDR3 is TGTGCCAGCAGCTTAATGGGCAGGAGCTCCTACGAGCAGTACTTC. This translates into CASSLMGRSSYEQYF.

By sample fraction, this clone is hyperexpanded. V is TRBV18 and J is TRBJ1-1, with D possibly being TRBD1 (5 bases). The V gene lost 2 bases and the J gene lost 3 bases, with 16 bases spanning the gap. This CDR3 contains 16 residues. Germline V CDR1 and CDR2: KGHSH, LQKENI. In nucleotides, the CDR3 is TGTGCCAGCTCACCATCCCTCAGGGAAGTCGACACTGAAGCTTTCTTT. Translation: CASSPSLREVDTEAFF. The full variable domain, with the rest looked up from reference TRBV18 and TRBJ1-1, is NAGVMQNPRHLVRRRGQEARLRCSPMKGHSHVYWYRQLPEEGLKFMVYLQKENIIDESGMPKERFSAEFPKEGPSILRIQQVVRGDSAAYFCASSPSLREVDTEAFFGQGTRLTVV.